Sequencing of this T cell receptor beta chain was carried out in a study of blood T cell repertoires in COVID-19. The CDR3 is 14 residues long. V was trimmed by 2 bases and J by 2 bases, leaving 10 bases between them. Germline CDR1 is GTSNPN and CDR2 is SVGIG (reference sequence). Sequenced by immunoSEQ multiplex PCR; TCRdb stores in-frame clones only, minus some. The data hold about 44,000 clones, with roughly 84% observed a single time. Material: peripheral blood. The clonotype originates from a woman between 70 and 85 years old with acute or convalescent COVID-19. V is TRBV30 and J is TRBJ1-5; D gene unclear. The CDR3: CAWSRGQGNQPQHF. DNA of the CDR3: TGTGCCTGGAGTCGGGGTCAGGGCAATCAGCCCCAGCATTTT.